The clone carrying this TCR beta chain was picked up a small number of times. This sample was taken from a study of human T cells and chemical hapten exposure. Germline V gene lookup returns CDR1 SGHRS and CDR2 YFSETQ. There are 16 residues in the CDR3. Trimming took 4 bases from V and 0 from J, leaving 16 bases between them. What the library attached to individual cDNA molecules were unique molecular identifiers. In the source study's methods: The median was about 96,000 TCRs per sample, ranging roughly 20,000 to 750,000. A single record per CDR3 protein comes from TCRdb applying MiXCR to the RACE reads. It is TCRdb's table, rather than the study itself, that gives the V and J calls and clone size. This sample has 95,000 to 150,000 distinct CDR3 sequences, with about 11% found just once. This sample's time point: patch test 3, about 24 weeks after DPC sensitization. Noted treatment: therapeutic diphenylcyclopropenone sensitization with weekly scalp DPC.

The sequence derives from a woman between 50 and 59 years old with alopecia areata. Some clones in this sample may be carry-over from other donors' samples. V is TRBV5-1 and J is TRBJ1-2; D possibly corresponds to TRBD1 (6 bases). This sample comprised whole blood, obtained in connection with sensitization to the hapten diphenylcyclopropenone (DPC). CDR3 sequence (DNA): TGCGCCAGCAGCCTGAACCGGGACACTTCTAACTATGGCTACACCTTC. It is translated as CASSLNRDTSNYGYTF.